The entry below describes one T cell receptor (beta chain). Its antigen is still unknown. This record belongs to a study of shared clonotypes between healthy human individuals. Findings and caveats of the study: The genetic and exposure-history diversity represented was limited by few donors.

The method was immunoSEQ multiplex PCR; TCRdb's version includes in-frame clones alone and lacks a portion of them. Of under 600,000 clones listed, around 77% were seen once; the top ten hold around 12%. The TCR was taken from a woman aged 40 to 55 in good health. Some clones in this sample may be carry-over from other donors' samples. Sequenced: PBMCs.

DNA of the CDR3: TGCAGCGCCAAGGCACTAGCGGGATCCATCTACAATGAGCAGTTCTTC. It codes for CSAKALAGSIYNEQFF. The rearrangement links TRBV29-1 to TRBJ2-1; 10 nucleotides match TRBD2. This CDR3 is 16 amino acids long. In germline, CDR1 is SQVTM, CDR2 ANQGSEA. The V gene end was trimmed by 7 bases and the J gene end by 3 bases; junction bases not matched to a gene: 12.